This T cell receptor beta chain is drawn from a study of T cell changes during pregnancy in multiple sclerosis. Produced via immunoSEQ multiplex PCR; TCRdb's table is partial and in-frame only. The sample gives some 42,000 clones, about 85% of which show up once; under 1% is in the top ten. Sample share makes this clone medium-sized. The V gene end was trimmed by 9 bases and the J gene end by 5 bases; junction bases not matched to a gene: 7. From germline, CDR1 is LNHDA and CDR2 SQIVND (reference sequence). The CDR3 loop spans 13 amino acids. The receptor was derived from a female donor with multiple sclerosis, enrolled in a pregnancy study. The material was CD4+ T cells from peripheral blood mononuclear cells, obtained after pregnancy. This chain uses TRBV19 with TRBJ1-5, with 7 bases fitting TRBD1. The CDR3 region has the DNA TGTGCCAGCTCTAGGGGGCGTGATCAGCCCCAGCATTTT. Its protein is CASSRGRDQPQHF.